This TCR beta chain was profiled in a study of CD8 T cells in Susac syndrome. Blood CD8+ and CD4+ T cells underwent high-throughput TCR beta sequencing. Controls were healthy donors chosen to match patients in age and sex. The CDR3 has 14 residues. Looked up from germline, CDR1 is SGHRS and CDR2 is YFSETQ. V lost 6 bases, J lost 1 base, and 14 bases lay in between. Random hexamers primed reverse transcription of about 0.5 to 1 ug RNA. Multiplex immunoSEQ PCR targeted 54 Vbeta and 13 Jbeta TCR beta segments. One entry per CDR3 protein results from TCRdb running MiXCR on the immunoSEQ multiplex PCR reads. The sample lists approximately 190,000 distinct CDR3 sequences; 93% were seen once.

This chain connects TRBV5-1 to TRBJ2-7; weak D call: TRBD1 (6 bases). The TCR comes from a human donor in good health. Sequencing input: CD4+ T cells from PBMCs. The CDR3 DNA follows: TGCGCCAGCAAGAAGACAGGAGGATCCTACGAGCAGTACTTC. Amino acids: CASKKTGGSYEQYF. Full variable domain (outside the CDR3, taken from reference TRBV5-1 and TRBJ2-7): KAGVTQTPRYLIKTRGQQVTLSCSPISGHRSVSWYQQTPGQGLQFLFEYFSETQRNKGNFPGRFSGRQFSNSRSEMNVSTLELGDSALYLCASKKTGGSYEQYFGPGTRLTVT.